This T cell receptor beta chain was recorded in a study of graft-versus-host responses after intestinal transplantation. There are 15 residues in the CDR3. Between the trimmed V and J ends, which lost 0 bases and 0 bases, there was a span of 9 bases. Germline CDR1 is MNHEY and CDR2 is SVGAGI. The table came from immunoSEQ multiplex PCR; TCRdb's copy has only in-frame clones and leaves some out. The repertoire holds more than 65,000 clones, with 85% to 90% as singletons. Remarks on this clone: Its antigen is not identified.

The sample was unstimulated CD4+ T cells sorted from spleen or lymph node cells, taken before intestinal transplant. The chain recombines TRBV6-5 with TRBJ2-7, with D tentatively TRBD2 (6 bases). The receptor comes from a human donor who received an intestinal transplant. CDR3 sequence reads: CASSYSRGLSYEQYF. The DNA of the CDR3 is TGTGCCAGCAGTTACTCGCGGGGCCTCTCCTACGAGCAGTACTTC.